This T cell receptor (beta chain) was sequenced for a study of T cells after yellow fever vaccination. At the level of the study: For low cell numbers, libraries were made with SMART-Seq v4 Ultra Low Input. Overall study results and limits: Clones from primary vaccination mostly reappeared after the booster (over 95% CD4, over 85% CD8). Although most clonotypes did not, a small share appeared in both CD4 and CD8 compartments.

UMIs and a universal primer site were added when TCR cDNA was made by 5'RACE template switching. TCRdb re-derived calls from the 5' RACE reads in MiXCR, one entry per CDR3 protein. Among a few hundred thousand distinct CDR3 sequences listed, 19% were seen once. To note about this clonotype: Antigen: not known.

Trimming took off 2 bases at V and 4 bases at J, with 18 bases between the two ends. From germline, CDR1 is MNHEY and CDR2 SVGEGT. CDR3 size: 17 residues. The source was PBMCs, collected 15 days after the yellow fever booster vaccination. The rearrangement joins TRBV6-2 or TRBV6-3 to TRBJ2-1; a possible D gene is TRBD2 (6 bases). The TCR comes from a man aged 25 to 40 who received the YFV17D yellow fever vaccine. The CDR3 DNA reads as TGTGCCAGCAGTTACGAGCGCGACCGGGAGTATTACAATGAGCAGTTCTTC. Its translation is CASSYERDREYYNEQFF.